This TCR beta chain is from a study of blood T cells in healthy people across ages. Findings and limits, study-wide: The percentage of naive T cells correlated strongly with TCR beta diversity.

The CDR3 runs 13 residues. Germline assignment: CDR1 MNHNS and CDR2 SASEGT. V was clipped by 6 bases and J by 4 bases, with 12 bases between them. Combining a sample-barcoded 5' primer with a J-beta primer mix, a second PCR ran for about 7 to 12 cycles. TCRdb reprocessed the 5' RACE reads with MiXCR, giving one entry per CDR3 protein. In the table there are 650,000 to 1,000,000 distinct CDR3 sequences, more than 35% of which are singletons. This clonotype has more than one count but fewer than ten. The antigen is undetermined. A minimum of 6.5 million PBMCs was isolated per sample. Total RNA extracted from each sample amounted to at least 5.5 micrograms.

This sequence originates from a man older than 75 in good health. Material: blood. The V gene is TRBV6-1, the J gene TRBJ2-5, with D possibly TRBD2 on 5 matching bases. CDR3 DNA sequence: TGTGCCAGCAGATCGGGGAGTTCAGAGACCCAGTACTTC. This sequence encodes CASRSGSSETQYF.